This TCR beta chain stems from a study of shared clonotypes between healthy human individuals (dated by TCRdb to 2020 to 2022). Study-wide context: A couple of women and three men aged 18 to 49 years were included in the cohort. For each donor, CD4 naive and CD4 memory were each run on three plates, CD8 naive on two plates, and CD8 memory on one plate. To estimate repertoire size and how much clonotype sharing occurs between individuals, the study deeply sequenced the blood TCR repertoires of about five healthy adults. Libraries were prepared and TCR repertoires were sequenced by different laboratories using diverse techniques, in order to increase sequencing depth and limit assay-specific biases. Leukapheresis yielded between about 0.85 and 10 billion PBMCs per donor.

Broader findings and caveats from the paper: Sampling was restricted to blood, and TCR repertoires in tissues likely differ from the TCR repertoires found in blood. Naive subsets generally had larger estimated clonotype richness than memory subsets did. Pairwise subsampling led to the expectation that sequencing depth would affect the degree of clonotype sharing among donors. Rarefaction of sorted-subset datasets indicated incomplete sequencing despite the large sequencing depth. Compared with non-shared clonotypes, the clonotypes found in all four sorted-subset donors had higher generation probabilities. Across a few donors, about 4.5% of naive CD4, approximately 4% of naive CD8, about 2.3% of memory CD4, and under 0.45% of memory CD8 clonotypes were shared. Because the study included only a small number of donors, the genetic and exposure-history diversity represented was limited.

Using the deep immunoSEQ assay, TCR CDR3 regions were amplified from genomic DNA by multiplex PCR. Extracted genomic DNA from each cell subset was spread evenly across all wells of several immunoSEQ 96-well plates, with each plate serving as a replicate. Each replicate PCR for sorted subsets received around 210 ng genomic DNA, equal to around 32,000 T cell genomes. The purified libraries were quantified using a Qubit 3.0 fluorometer, sized with a Bioanalyzer 2100, and then quantified again using the KAPA Library Quantification kit. Each immunoSEQ 96-well plate was sequenced on its own single-read 150-cycle Illumina NextSeq 550 flow cell. Turning to the authors' computational methods: Because the immunoSEQ output held only junctional sequences and lacked quality scores, the filtering could not match the filtering applied to full-length reads. Sequences were annotated with PyIR, a Python wrapper for IgBLAST v1.9, using IMGT germline references to assign V/J genes and CDR3. Reads were filtered out if the reads had weak V/J assignments (E-value above 1e-6), no CDR3, stop codons, out-of-frame junctions, or ambiguous translated residues. V3J clonotypes were defined by identical inferred V gene, J gene, and CDR3 amino acid sequence. Percentage overlap between repertoires was computed as shared unique clonotypes divided by the size of the smaller repertoire. Three approaches were used to assess repertoire richness: RTK rarefaction, the Chao1 estimator, and Recon v2.1 estimates of unobserved clonotypes. Generation probabilities for all TCRbeta clonotypes obtained by the gDNA method from a handful of donors were computed using OLGA. TCRdb holds this immuneACCESS table with in-frame rearrangements only. Some clones are missing; in checked studies, unresolved V genes explain under half, and the rest has no known cause. That table supplies the V and J calls and clone size; D and trimming were determined from the DNA. This sample holds approximately 2.5 million clones; 93% were observed only once. The ten biggest clones cover roughly 0.39% of the sample.

Germline trimming amounts to 8 bases on V and 6 bases on J, with 8 as the count of junction bases outside the gene matches. The germline V gene (reference sequence) supplies CDR1 MNHEY and CDR2 SMNVEV. The CDR3 contains 14 residues, cysteine and phenylalanine counted. Here the CDR3 DNA is all that survives: 42 bases in frame from base 1. The donors were healthy, HIV-negative adults who had no recently reported acute infections or vaccinations. All donors were Caucasian adults living in Nashville, Tennessee, USA. CD4+ T cells were enriched by magnetic negative selection; naive cells were then positively selected on CD45RA, and the negative fraction formed the memory subset. Blood was collected by leukapheresis, and PBMCs were isolated by Ficoll-Histopaque density gradient centrifugation and then cryopreserved in liquid nitrogen vapor phase. Analytical flow cytometry was used to check the purity and quantity of every magnetically sorted T cell population. From each sorted fraction, genomic DNA was isolated and quantified by UV absorbance on a Nanodrop 2000c.

Regarding this clone: Its antigen remains unidentified. No base quality information exists; no much larger clone differs at one position.

This TCR came from a man younger than 30 in good health. Some clones in this sample may be carry-over from other donors' samples. The rearranged segments are TRBV27 and TRBJ2-2; 8 bases in the junction line up with TRBD1. Sequencing was carried out using naive CD4+ T cells from PBMCs. The meaning of the sample's cell subset or site label: CD45RA+ positively selected. CDR3 sequence: CASRQGWNAGELFF. In nucleotides, the sequence is TGTGCCAGCCGACAGGGGTGGAATGCCGGGGAGCTGTTTTTT.